A selection of T cell receptor beta chains follows, all from one sample in a study of CD8+CD57+ T cells in acquired aplastic anemia. TCRdb used MiXCR to reprocess the reads, holding one entry per CDR3 protein. The sample holds approximately 200,000 distinct CDR3 sequences, under 70% seen once. The sample taken for sequencing was sorted CD4+, CD8+, or CD8+CD57+ T cells (not recorded which) from PBMCs. Source of these receptors: a human donor with severe aplastic anemia or a healthy control (not recorded which). Both conserved end residues are part of each CDR3. The order of the fields is CDR3 protein, CDR3 length, V gene, J gene.

CARWTSGGPQHF	12	TRBV19	TRBJ1-5
CASSFLNVATF	11	TRBV12-3/TRBV12-4	TRBJ1-3
CASTEAFF	8	TRBV6-1	TRBJ1-1
CASILLAGAVDTQYF	15	TRBV5-1	TRBJ2-3
CASSRDLNTQYF	12	TRBV12-3/TRBV12-4	TRBJ2-3
CASSLGSGYNEQFF	14	TRBV5-1	TRBJ2-1
CASSDWGSQPQHF	13	TRBV2	TRBJ1-5
CASSLFSEQFF	11	TRBV7-2	TRBJ2-1
CASSHNPWREGAEGNTIYF	19	TRBV3-1	TRBJ1-3
CASSHPSGHSPLHF	14	TRBV3-1	TRBJ1-6
CASSIDPGESLHF	13	TRBV19	TRBJ1-6
CASSINSWADEQYF	14	TRBV19	TRBJ2-7
CASSLAPGGSTDTQYF	16	TRBV7-9	TRBJ2-3
CASSSLVPEQYF	12	TRBV13	TRBJ2-7
CASSLGAAAGNTIYF	15	TRBV7-2	TRBJ1-3
CASSTQGAYNSPLHF	15	TRBV5-1	TRBJ1-6
CASSLGPMNTEAFF	14	TRBV7-2	TRBJ1-1
CASSQEFGTEAFF	13	TRBV3-1	TRBJ1-1
CASSLNVGSTDTQYF	15	TRBV7-3	TRBJ2-3
CASSWVGGELFF	12	TRBV2	TRBJ2-2
CSARRLAGGRDEQYF	15	TRBV20-1	TRBJ2-7
CASSFDSGEYTDTQYF	16	TRBV7-3	TRBJ2-3
CASSLARGNTDTQYF	15	TRBV10-2	TRBJ2-3
CSLDGNSYEQYF	12	TRBV29-1	TRBJ2-7
CASSQEGRWQQYF	13	TRBV5-6	TRBJ2-7
CASSEYHSPLHF	12	TRBV25-1	TRBJ1-6
CASSVRSRGGLGTDTQCF	18	TRBV7-8	TRBJ2-3
CATLPHETGDTYEQYF	16	TRBV10-3	TRBJ2-7
CASSHQGEGYGYTF	14	TRBV27	TRBJ1-2
CASKGGAPYEQYF	13	TRBV27	TRBJ2-7
CSGDRGLNQPQHF	13	TRBV20-1	TRBJ1-5
CSALGQGAGNEQFF	14	TRBV20-1	TRBJ2-1
CASARGGSDTQYF	13	TRBV9	TRBJ2-3